This T cell receptor beta chain was sequenced in a study of T cell responses to AZD1222 COVID-19 vaccine (dated by TCRdb to the early 2020s). With regard to the full study: AZD1222 recipients given second doses at about 4 weeks or at about 12 weeks were pooled, since spike-specific TCR depth and breadth were not found to differ between the two schedules. TCR sequencing covered more than 230 trial participants: 200 to 220 given two doses of AZD1222 and about 26 given two doses of MenACWY control vaccine. Trial participants were enrolled by age into subgroups of 18-55, 56-69 and 70-plus years, and around 150, 28 and 57 TCR-sequenced participants, respectively, were included in these subgroups.

This specimen's time point label, per the study, means: baseline before first vaccination. The vaccinee samples were drawn from two UK trials, COV001 and COV002, one of which was a single-blind randomized controlled phase 2/3 trial testing AZD1222 (ChAdOx1 nCoV-19) in healthy adults. Trial participant PBMC samples were collected at day 0 and day 28 after the second dose for TCRbeta chain sequencing. The junction carries 13 bases between V and J, which are trimmed by 1 base and 12 bases respectively. From cysteine to phenylalanine, the CDR3 is 13 amino acids long. Only the CDR3 region is kept as DNA, spanning 39 bases read in frame from base 1. Paper-wide results and their limitations: The vaccine-associated CD4 TCRs covered the entire spike protein, and the dominant responses fell in regions 160-218 and 743-854. A significant rise in spike-specific TCR breadth and depth was observed after two AZD1222 doses relative to day 0 and relative to MenACWY recipients. Because no day 14 peak-response samples were available, repertoires were characterized only after the peak T cell response. Participants were mostly white British, with more females than males. The authors suggested clonal diversity may have been underestimated. In the small 56-69-year group, the increase in depth fell short of significance, most likely because of low power. Reportedly, almost half of the unique spike-specific TCRs recognized epitopes lying outside the regions that are mutated in the B.1.351 and B.1.1.7 variants. Conclusions about previously exposed vaccinees are limited, since just a handful of AZD1222 recipients were seropositive for SARS-CoV-2 at baseline.

The CDR3 regions of human TCRbeta chains were subjected to immunosequencing. Per the original workflow: Repertoire TCRs were checked for matches against a reference library of SARS-CoV-2-specific TCRs that had been generated using the MIRA antigen-specificity platform. Breadth meant the fraction of unique TCRs that were SARS-CoV-2-associated, whereas depth meant the fraction of total T cells that were SARS-CoV-2-associated. Using the MIRA data, each spike-specific TCR was assigned both to the spike region to which the TCR was reactive and to a CD4 or CD8 class. Log10-transformed breadth and depth values were compared by one-way ANOVA with Sidak's multiple comparisons tests. In TCRdb, the immuneACCESS table is reduced to in-frame sequences with V and J assigned. These tables do not hold every clone; where another copy was compared, an unresolved V gene accounts for under half, and the others remain unexplained. That table supplies the V and J calls and clone size; D and trimming were determined from the DNA. The sample table lists some 120,000 clones, about 92% of them with a count of one. About 1.1% of the sample is in the top ten clones.

Concerning this clone: The target of this receptor is not known. There are no base qualities to consult, and no much larger clone falls within one base.

The sequence was collected from an adult in good health. The chain joins TRBV12-3 or TRBV12-4 to TRBJ2-1, and possibly TRBD2, on 5 matching bases. The sequenced sample was peripheral blood, obtained on day 0 of AZD1222 vaccination. CDR3 protein: CASSLEFTSGQFF. The DNA sequence is given as TGTGCCAGCAGTTTAGAATTTACTAGTGGGCAGTTCTTC.